Presented here are 6 T cell receptor beta chains from one specimen sequenced in a study of human T cells and chemical hapten exposure. Each CDR3 protein gets one entry after TCRdb re-called the RACE reads with MiXCR. The sample lists roughly 100,000 distinct CDR3 sequences; about 8.9% were seen once. Time point meaning: pre-sensitization, week 0. Treatment denoted: therapeutic diphenylcyclopropenone sensitization with weekly scalp DPC. Specimen: whole blood, collected in connection with sensitization to the hapten diphenylcyclopropenone (DPC). These receptors were collected from a woman aged 40 to 49 with alopecia areata. Some clones in this sample may be carry-over from other donors' samples.

Turning to this clonotype: This may be a read error: a much more frequent sequence differs by one nucleotide. The chain recombines TRBV10-3 with TRBJ1-5; possibly TRBD1 for D (5 bases). Trimming took 8 bases from V and 2 from J, leaving 13 bases between them. Per germline, CDR1 ENHRY and CDR2 SYGVKD. The length of the CDR3 is 14 residues. CDR3 loop: CAIGGGDGNQPQHF. The DNA of the CDR3 is TGTGCCATCGGTGGGGGGGACGGCAATCAGCCCCAGCATTTT.

The rearrangement links TRBV29-1 to TRBJ1-1; maybe TRBD1 (6 bases). Per the germline V gene, CDR1 is SQVTM and CDR2 is ANQGSEA. This CDR3 comprises 13 residues. V was clipped by 6 bases and J by 1 base, with 12 bases between them. The CDR3 here is CSVQGRENTEAFF. DNA for the CDR3: TGCAGCGTGCAGGGGCGCGAGAACACTGAAGCTTTCTTT.

This clonotype was seen more than once but under ten times. The chain couples TRBV3-1 to TRBJ2-7, with 9 bases fitting TRBD1. Germline V gene lookup returns CDR1 LGHDT and CDR2 YNNKEL (reference sequence). The CDR3 contains 14 residues. V lost 4 bases, J lost 2 bases, and 3 bases stayed unmatched. CDR3 nucleotide sequence: TGTGCCAGCAGCCTCGACAGGGGGGCCTACGAGCAGTACTTC. Its translation: CASSLDRGAYEQYF.

In this sample, this clonotype turned up many times. The chain recombines TRBV7-2 with TRBJ1-1; the D is unclear. This CDR3 has 12 amino acids. Trimming left V 1 base short and J 4 bases short, with 4 bases between. Germline CDR1 SGHTA, CDR2 FQGNSA. The CDR3 protein is CASSLVSTEAFF. The CDR3 bases are TGTGCCAGCAGCTTAGTATCCACTGAAGCTTTCTTT.

This clonotype turned up a few times. At one end, the junction sequence differs from germline, possibly due to a read error. V gene TRBV10-1 combines with J gene TRBJ1-5; D perhaps matches TRBD1 (6 bases). The CDR3 has 13 amino acids. The germline V gene has CDR1 WNHNN and CDR2 SYGVQD (reference sequence). The CDR3 region has the DNA TGCGCCAGCAGCGAGTCGGGGGCTCAGCCCCAGCATTTT. This translates into CASSESGAQPQHF.

The table lists this clonotype with many counts. The J gene is TRBJ1-6, the V gene TRBV7-9; D might be TRBD1 (5 bases). The germline V gene encodes CDR1 SEHNR and CDR2 FQNEAQ (reference sequence). With 2 bases removed from V and 8 bases from J, the gap between germline ends came to 10 bases. This CDR3 spans 14 amino acids. The CDR3 region has the DNA TGTGCCAGCAGCTTAAGGGACTGGGATTCACCCCTCCACTTT. Encoded protein: CASSLRDWDSPLHF.